Each of the 27 T cell receptor beta chains below was sequenced from the same sample in a study of T cell responses to AZD1222 COVID-19 vaccine. Some clones are missing from TCRdb's copy, which holds only in-frame ones; the method was immunoSEQ multiplex PCR. The repertoire consists of more than 150,000 clones, with around nine tenths occurring once and the leading ten covering 25% to 30%. The specimen was peripheral blood, collected 28 days after the second AZD1222 dose. These receptor sequences come from an adult who received the AZD1222 COVID-19 vaccine.

V gene TRBV6-1 combines with J gene TRBJ1-1, with TRBD1 as a possible D gene (6 bases). The V end lost 3 bases, the J end lost 7 bases, and 12 bases lay between the germline ends. The CDR3 has 13 amino acids. Germline CDR1 is MNHNS and CDR2 is SASEGT. The CDR3 bases are TGTGCCAGCAGTGATCCAGGGGAGATTGAAGCTTTCTTT. The encoded protein is CASSDPGEIEAFF.

This clone has only a few counts. This chain links TRBV6-4 with TRBJ2-2, with D unclear. CDR3 length: 13 residues. The germline V gene has CDR1 MRHNA and CDR2 SNTAGT. V dropped 0 bases and J dropped 4 bases, with 3 bases sitting between them. The CDR3 nucleotides are TGTGCCAGCAGTGACTCGGGCACCGGGGAGCTGTTTTTT. Its protein product is CASSDSGTGELFF.

The rearrangement links TRBV7-9 to TRBJ2-2; 7 positions agree with TRBD2. The CDR3 spans 13 residues. The junction had 1 base not matched to a gene; V was cut back by 8 bases and J by 1 base. Germline V gene lookup returns CDR1 SEHNR and CDR2 FQNEAQ (reference sequence). In nucleotides, the CDR3 is TGTGCCAGCGAGCGGGAGAACACCGGGGAGCTGTTTTTT. Its protein product is CASERENTGELFF.

The chain is built from TRBV6-2 or TRBV6-3 and TRBJ2-7; 11 nucleotides line up with TRBD2. Trimming cost V 1 base and J 6 bases; bases outside gene matches: 5. Germline-derived CDR1 and CDR2 are MNHEY and SVGEGT. This CDR3 has 15 amino acids. CDR3: CASSYLGLAAGEQYF. The CDR3 DNA follows: TGTGCCAGCAGTTACTTGGGACTAGCGGCGGGCGAGCAGTACTTC.

The rearrangement joins TRBV6-2 or TRBV6-3 to TRBJ1-5, with unresolved D. The germline gives CDR1 MNHEY, CDR2 SVGEGT. The CDR3 length is 15 residues. With 6 bases removed from V and 0 bases from J, the gap between germline ends came to 12 bases. CDR3 sequence (DNA): TGTGCCAGCAGCGACGGACGAAGTAGCAATCAGCCCCAGCATTTT. Translated, it gives CASSDGRSSNQPQHF.

The chain links TRBV24-1 to TRBJ2-1; D call uncertain. V was shortened by 9 bases and J by 0 bases, with 8 bases between the two germline ends. The germline gives CDR1 KGHDR, CDR2 SFDVKD. The CDR3 totals 13 residues. The CDR3 loop is CATAPPSYNEQFF. The CDR3 bases are TGTGCCACCGCACCGCCCTCCTACAATGAGCAGTTCTTC.

The gene calls are TRBV7-2 and TRBJ1-1, with D possibly TRBD1 on 5 matching bases. CDR1 and CDR2 (germline): SGHTA, FQGNSA. The CDR3 extends over 12 amino acids. The ends were cut back, 1 base at V and 12 bases at J, with 12 bases in the middle. This CDR3 reads CASSLGWAGTFF. CDR3 nucleotide sequence: TGTGCCAGCAGCTTAGGGTGGGCAGGGACTTTCTTT. Using reference TRBV7-2 and TRBJ1-1 for the parts outside the CDR3, the full variable domain is GAGVSQSPSNKVTEKGKDVELRCDPISGHTALYWYRQSLGQGLEFLIYFQGNSAPDKSGLPSDRFSAERTGGSVSTLTIQRTQQEDSAVYLCASSLGWAGTFFGQGTRLTVV.

This sequence joins TRBV2 and TRBJ2-7; a weak D match, TRBD1 (6 bases). CDR3 length equals 14 residues. Trimming shortened V by 1 base and J by 3 bases, and 10 bases separated the two germline ends. CDR1 and CDR2 (germline): SNHLY, FYNNEI. CDR3 region: CASSEGKGGYEQYF. In DNA form, the CDR3 reads TGTGCCAGCAGTGAAGGTAAAGGGGGCTACGAGCAGTACTTC. Full variable domain (missing parts from reference TRBV2 and TRBJ2-7): EPEVTQTPSHQVTQMGQEVILRCVPISNHLYFYWYRQILGQKVEFLVSFYNNEISEKSEIFDDQFSVERPDGSNFTLKIRSTKLEDSAMYFCASSEGKGGYEQYFGPGTRLTVT.

V gene TRBV5-5 combines with J gene TRBJ2-6; D possibly corresponds to TRBD2 (5 bases). Deletions cut 4 bases from V and 0 bases from J, with 17 bases between. CDR3 length equals 18 residues. Germline CDR1 reads SGHKS; CDR2 reads YYEKEE (reference sequence). CDR3: CASSPASGRLSGANVLTF. CDR3 nucleotide sequence: TGTGCCAGCAGCCCGGCAAGCGGCAGGCTCTCTGGGGCCAACGTCCTGACTTTC.

This sequence joins TRBV19 and TRBJ2-2; TRBD2 matches at 14 bases. The CDR3 totals 17 residues. CDR1 and CDR2 from the germline V gene are LNHDA and SQIVND (reference sequence). Trimming took 6 bases from V and 1 from J; bases not matched to a gene: 4. The chain's CDR3 is CASSIGTSGGNTGELFF. CDR3 in DNA: TGTGCCAGTAGCATCGGGACTAGCGGGGGGAACACCGGGGAGCTGTTTTTT. Drawing the rest from reference TRBV19 and TRBJ2-2, the complete variable domain is DGGITQSPKYLFRKEGQNVTLSCEQNLNHDAMYWYRQDPGQGLRLIYYSQIVNDFQKGDIAEGYSVSREKKESFPLTVTSAQKNPTAFYLCASSIGTSGGNTGELFFGEGSRLTVL.

V is TRBV7-9 and J is TRBJ1-1; no firm D call. The CDR3 totals 14 residues. V dropped 11 bases and J dropped 7 bases, with 23 bases sitting between them. Germline V gene lookup returns CDR1 SEHNR and CDR2 FQNEAQ (reference sequence). CDR3 DNA sequence: TGTGCCTCCCACATTGCGACCGCCGGAGGTGAAGCTTTCTTT. This encodes CASHIATAGGEAFF. Combining the CDR3 with reference TRBV7-9 and TRBJ1-1 gives the whole variable domain DTGVSQNPRHKITKRGQNVTFRCDPISEHNRLYWYRQTLGQGPEFLTYFQNEAQLEKSRLLSDRFSAERPKGSFSTLEIQRTEQGDSAMYLCASHIATAGGEAFFGQGTRLTVV.

The gene calls are TRBV28 and TRBJ2-7, with D perhaps TRBD1 (6 bases). From germline, CDR1 is MDHEN and CDR2 SYDVKM. The CDR3 is made up of 15 amino acids. Trimming shortened V by 5 bases and J by 0 bases, and 14 bases separated the two germline ends. CDR3 DNA: TGTGCCAGCAGTCCTCCGCGGACAGCCTCCTACGAGCAGTACTTC. It specifies CASSPPRTASYEQYF.

V is TRBV29-1 and J is TRBJ2-2, with 9 bases matching TRBD2. V lost 7 bases, J lost 5 bases, and 8 bases stayed unmatched. This CDR3 comprises 14 residues. CDR1 is SQVTM, CDR2 ANQGSEA, per germline. The CDR3 DNA is TGCAGCGGGAGTAGCGGGAGTGGGACCGGGGAGCTGTTTTTT. This gives the protein CSGSSGSGTGELFF.

This clone was picked up one time. One end of the junction fails to match germline, which may point to a read error. The chain combines TRBV20-1 with TRBJ2-7, with D perhaps TRBD1 or TRBD2 (6 bases each). Germline loops: CDR1 DFQATT, CDR2 SNEGSKA (reference sequence). The CDR3 has 12 residues. The DNA for the CDR3 is TGCAGTGCTAGTTGGGGGGCCTCCGTAAGGAACTTC. The encoded protein is CSASWGASVRNF.

This clone was counted a single time. J is TRBJ2-3 and V is TRBV11-3; D remains ambiguous. V gave up 1 base and J gave up 5 bases, with 1 base separating them. Germline V gene lookup returns CDR1 SGHNT and CDR2 YENEEA. CDR3 length: 11 amino acids. The CDR3 is CASSLGDTQYF. The CDR3 region has the DNA TGTGCCAGCAGCTTAGGAGATACGCAGTATTTT.

The chain carries TRBV28 and TRBJ1-2; D call uncertain. V was trimmed by 1 base and J by 6 bases, leaving 6 bases between them. The CDR3 has 12 residues. CDR1 MDHEN and CDR2 SYDVKM come from the germline V gene. DNA of the CDR3: TGTGCCAGCAGTTTATTACTCCATGGCTACACCTTC. Translated, it gives CASSLLLHGYTF.

The chain links TRBV7-2 to TRBJ1-5; 9 nucleotides agree with TRBD1. Germline CDR1 is SGHTA and CDR2 is FQGNSA. The CDR3 sequence is 17 residues long. Trimming took 5 bases from V and 2 from J; bases not matched to a gene: 10. The CDR3 coding sequence is TGTGCCAGCAGCCTAGTAAACCGGGACAGGGGCAATCAGCCCCAGCATTTT. This gives the protein CASSLVNRDRGNQPQHF.

J is TRBJ2-1 and V is TRBV6-2 or TRBV6-3; either TRBD1 or TRBD2 may supply D (6 bases each). The CDR3 runs 21 residues. Deletions cut 5 bases from V and 5 bases from J, with 34 bases between. Germline V gene sequence: CDR1 MNHEY, CDR2 SVGEGT. The CDR3 region is CASSIPPGHSGLTGPNNEQFF. The CDR3 bases are TGTGCCAGCAGTATACCGCCGGGACACAGCGGACTAACGGGCCCTAACAATGAGCAGTTCTTC.

The chain recombines TRBV16 with TRBJ1-1; D not certain. Germline V gives CDR1 KGHSY, CDR2 FQNENV. This CDR3 comprises 15 residues. Trimming pared 0 bases from V and 0 bases from J, leaving 8 bases between. This chain's CDR3 is CASSQSVRLNTEAFF. The CDR3 nucleotides are TGTGCCAGCAGCCAATCGGTACGGCTGAACACTGAAGCTTTCTTT. Supplemented by reference TRBV16 and TRBJ1-1, the full variable domain reads GEEVAQTPKHLVRGEGQKAKLYCAPIKGHSYVFWYQQVLKNEFKFLISFQNENVFDETGMPKERFSAKCLPNSPCSLEIQATKLEDSAVYFCASSQSVRLNTEAFFGQGTRLTVV.

The chain couples TRBV18 to TRBJ2-5; D remains unclear. The CDR3 runs 13 residues. V was shortened by 2 bases and J by 5 bases, with 9 bases between the two germline ends. Per germline, CDR1 KGHSH and CDR2 LQKENI. Written as DNA, the CDR3 is TGTGCCAGCTCACCAGGCGAGGTGGAGACCCAGTACTTC. It yields the protein CASSPGEVETQYF.

The genes are TRBV7-2 and TRBJ2-2, with 7 bases identical to TRBD1. CDR3 length: 17 amino acids. CDR1 and CDR2 (germline): SGHTA, FQGNSA. The V gene end was trimmed by 3 bases and the J gene end by 3 bases; junction bases not matched to a gene: 10. CDR3 bases: TGTGCCAGCAGCTTGCAACCCGGACAGGTTCACACCGGGGAGCTGTTTTTT. Translating gives CASSLQPGQVHTGELFF.

The V gene is TRBV28, the J gene TRBJ1-2, with a possible D match to TRBD1 (6 bases). Trimming removed 7 bases from V and 4 bases from J, with 13 bases in between. The CDR3 has 13 amino acids. The germline V gene has CDR1 MDHEN and CDR2 SYDVKM. The CDR3 DNA sequence: TGTGCCAGCAAGTCGGGGGCTCTCTATGGCTACACCTTC. It specifies CASKSGALYGYTF.

The rearrangement links TRBV7-2 to TRBJ2-3; D not resolved. The CDR3 contains 13 residues. Trimming cost V 3 bases and J 2 bases, with 6 bases left between them. Per the germline V gene, CDR1 is SGHTA and CDR2 is FQGNSA. CDR3 in DNA: TGTGCCAGCAGCTTTCGGATCACAGATACGCAGTATTTT. This codes for CASSFRITDTQYF.

This sequence joins TRBV7-9 and TRBJ1-1; D perhaps matches TRBD1 (5 bases). Germline V gives CDR1 SEHNR, CDR2 FQNEAQ (reference sequence). The CDR3 extends over 13 amino acids. V was trimmed by 5 bases and J by 1 base, leaving 8 bases between them. CDR3 DNA: TGTGCCAGCAGCCCGGGGCCGAACACTGAAGCTTTCTTT. This encodes CASSPGPNTEAFF.

This rearrangement joins TRBV7-6 to TRBJ2-1; TRBD1 might be the D (7 bases). With 6 bases removed from V and 4 bases from J, the gap between germline ends came to 28 bases. CDR1 is SGHVS and CDR2 is FNYEAQ in the germline V gene. The CDR3 loop spans 19 amino acids. DNA for the CDR3: TGTGCCAGCAGTGGCGGGGCAGGGGGATATAAGCGGGCTTACAATGAGCAGTTCTTC. The encoded protein is CASSGGAGGYKRAYNEQFF.

V usage is TRBV6-5 and J usage is TRBJ2-1; D not resolved. Germline CDR1 MNHEY, CDR2 SVGAGI. This CDR3 spans 15 amino acids. Trimming removed 6 bases from V and 0 bases from J, with 12 bases in between. The CDR3 bases are TGTGCCAGCAGCCGTACGGCGAGCTCCTACAATGAGCAGTTCTTC. The encoded protein is CASSRTASSYNEQFF.

The rearrangement uses TRBV11-3 and TRBJ1-1; unclear D gene. With 0 bases removed from V and 4 bases from J, the gap between germline ends came to 6 bases. Germline V gene sequence: CDR1 SGHNT, CDR2 YENEEA. This CDR3 has 13 amino acids. CDR3 in amino acids: CASSLEMGTEAFF. The CDR3 DNA follows: TGTGCCAGCAGCTTAGAGATGGGCACTGAAGCTTTCTTT.